The 10 T cell receptor beta chains in this list originate from one sample, sequenced in a study of T-cell reconstitution after alpha-beta-depleted transplantation in children. A library of TCRbeta sequences, prepared with unique molecular identifiers, was generated. TCRdb re-called the PCR reads with MiXCR, one entry per CDR3 protein. The data contain around 240,000 distinct CDR3 sequences, approximately 8% of them singletons. Specimen: PBMCs, mostly from graft donor cells, collected 180 days after TCRalphabeta/CD19-depleted stem cell transplant. All receptors come from a male patient aged 10-17 years who had a stem cell transplant for acute lymphoblastic leukemia, so the T cells may come from the graft donor.

Only a few counts were recorded for this clonotype. The rearrangement links TRBV20-1 to TRBJ2-1, with TRBD2 matching over 7 bases. Looked up from germline, CDR1 is DFQATT and CDR2 is SNEGSKA (reference sequence). CDR3 length equals 14 residues. V lost 6 bases and J lost 4; bases outside the gene matches: 9. The CDR3 nucleotides are TGCAGTGCCGTGCTAGCGGTCGCTTACAATGAGCAGTTCTTC. It translates to CSAVLAVAYNEQFF.

This clonotype has at least ten counts. The rearrangement joins TRBV10-3 to TRBJ2-1; tentative D call: TRBD1 (6 bases). Trimming took 11 bases from V and 2 from J, leaving 16 bases between them. The CDR3 contains 14 residues. Germline V gives CDR1 ENHRY, CDR2 SYGVKD. CDR3 protein: CAGSGDTTYNEQFF. The CDR3 DNA follows: TGTGCCGGGTCAGGGGATACGACCTACAATGAGCAGTTCTTC.

In this sample, this clonotype turned up many times. V is TRBV4-3 and J is TRBJ2-3, with D possibly being TRBD1 or TRBD2 (5 bases each). V was clipped by 0 bases and J by 1 base, with 11 bases between them. CDR3 length equals 16 residues. The germline V gene encodes CDR1 LGHNA and CDR2 YSLEER. The CDR3 region has the DNA TGCGCCAGCAGCCAAGATGGGGACGGCGGCACAGATACGCAGTATTTT. Its protein is CASSQDGDGGTDTQYF.

This clonotype was observed at least ten times. This sequence joins TRBV28 and TRBJ2-6, with 8 bases matching TRBD1. The J segment lost 0 bases and the V segment lost 5 bases, leaving 3 bases of the junction unmatched. From germline, CDR1 is MDHEN and CDR2 SYDVKM. The CDR3 contains 16 residues. Written as DNA, the CDR3 is TGTGCCAGCAGTCAGGGGGCCAACTCTGGGGCCAACGTCCTGACTTTC. Translated: CASSQGANSGANVLTF.

This clonotype was counted many times. V is TRBV20-1 and J is TRBJ2-7; tentatively, D is TRBD2 (6 bases). The CDR3 is made up of 14 amino acids. V shed 3 bases and J shed 4 bases, with 16 bases lying between them. The germline gives CDR1 DFQATT, CDR2 SNEGSKA (reference sequence). CDR3 DNA: TGCAGTGCTAGGTATTCTGCGGGGCGGTACGAGCAGTACTTC. This encodes CSARYSAGRYEQYF.

This clonotype came up many times. The chain joins TRBV27 to TRBJ2-1; 8 positions match TRBD2. The CDR3 runs 15 residues. V trimming: 7 bases; J trimming: 3 bases; junction bases outside the gene matches: 8. Germline V gives CDR1 MNHEY, CDR2 SMNVEV (reference sequence). CDR3 DNA: TGTGCCAGCAACTTCGGGAGGGCCTTCTACAATGAGCAGTTCTTC. Translation: CASNFGRAFYNEQFF.

This clonotype was picked up many times. The V gene is TRBV4-3, the J gene TRBJ1-3, with D maybe TRBD1 (6 bases). V was shortened by 3 bases and J by 10 bases, with 28 bases between the two germline ends. Germline-derived CDR1 and CDR2 are LGHNA and YSLEER. The CDR3 has 18 residues. This chain's CDR3 is CASSQLYGALQGYTTIYF. In DNA form, the CDR3 reads TGCGCCAGCAGCCAGTTATATGGGGCCTTACAGGGATACACGACCATATATTTT.

This clonotype was recorded many times. The chain uses TRBV6-5 and TRBJ2-7; 8 nucleotides align to TRBD1. The V and J ends lost 4 bases and 4 bases, in that order; junction bases with no gene match: 6. CDR3 length: 14 amino acids. Germline-derived CDR1 and CDR2 are MNHEY and SVGAGI. CDR3: CASSSRTGFYEQYF. The CDR3 DNA sequence: TGTGCCAGCAGTTCACGGACAGGGTTTTACGAGCAGTACTTC.

This clonotype was seen ten or more times. This chain connects TRBV12-3 or TRBV12-4 to TRBJ1-2; perhaps TRBD1 as D (6 bases). This CDR3 is built from 14 residues. Trimming removed 2 bases at V and 3 bases at J, with 10 bases between. In nucleotides, the CDR3 is TGTGCCAGCAGTTTAAGAGGGGGGGACTATGGCTACACCTTC. Translated: CASSLRGGDYGYTF.

This clonotype was counted many times. The chain uses TRBV6-5 and TRBJ2-3; D perhaps matches TRBD2 (5 bases). The CDR3 runs 15 residues. The germline CDR1 and CDR2 sequences are MNHEY and SVGAGI. Trimming stripped 3 bases from V and 0 bases from J, with 10 bases between. In DNA form, the CDR3 reads TGTGCCAGCAGTTATGCGGGCCTTAGCACAGATACGCAGTATTTT. This encodes CASSYAGLSTDTQYF.